A single sample is the source of the 10 T cell receptor beta chains below, sequenced in a study of shared clonotypes between healthy human individuals (dated by TCRdb to about 2020). The library relied on the immunoSEQ multiplex PCR assay. Drawn from immuneACCESS, this table holds only the in-frame rearrangements with V and J called that TCRdb kept. Clones are partly lost; checked studies trace under half to an unresolved V gene and leave the rest unexplained. Here the sample has 2 million to 2.5 million clones; 93% occur a single time. About 0.38% of the sample is held by the ten biggest clonotypes. The specimen was naive CD4+ T cells from PBMCs. The label giving this sample's cell subset or site can be read as: CD45RA+ positively selected. Receptor source: a man aged 18 to 30 in good health. Some clones in this sample may be carry-over from other donors' samples.

Worth noting for this clone: This sample also contains other DNA sequences that code for the same CDR3. V is TRBV9 and J is TRBJ2-2; D call uncertain. V lost 4 bases, J lost 0 bases, and 10 bases lay in between. Looked up from germline, CDR1 is SGDLS and CDR2 is YYNGEE. This CDR3 has 15 amino acids. The CDR3 DNA reads as TGTGCCAGCAGCACGCGGACGGCGAACACCGGGGAGCTGTTTTTT. Amino acid sequence: CASSTRTANTGELFF.

CDR3 DNA: TGTGCCAGCAGCCGGTCTAGCGGGACTAAGGGAAATGAGCAGTTCTTC. It yields the protein CASSRSSGTKGNEQFF. The chain combines TRBV7-2 with TRBJ2-1, with 9 bases fitting TRBD2. Germline V gene data show CDR1 as SGHTA and CDR2 as FQGNSA. The CDR3 consists of 16 residues. V lost 5 bases, J lost 7 bases, and 12 bases stayed unmatched.

This clone appeared a single time. This chain uses TRBV9 with TRBJ2-7; perhaps TRBD2 as D (6 bases). There are 16 residues in the CDR3. The V end was cut by 2 bases, the J end by 4 bases, with 19 bases between. Looked up from germline, CDR1 is SGDLS and CDR2 is YYNGEE. The chain's CDR3 is CASSVSFGGRQYEQYF. The CDR3 DNA follows: TGTGCCAGCAGCGTTAGTTTTGGGGGGAGACAATACGAGCAGTACTTC. Variable domain in full (rest from reference TRBV9 and TRBJ2-7): DSGVTQTPKHLITATGQRVTLRCSPRSGDLSVYWYQQSLDQGLQFLIQYYNGEERAKGNILERFSAQQFPDLHSELNLSSLELGDSALYFCASSVSFGGRQYEQYFGPGTRLTVT.

This sequence joins TRBV18 and TRBJ1-2; D possibly corresponds to TRBD1 (5 bases). This CDR3 contains 14 residues. Germline V gene sequence: CDR1 KGHSH, CDR2 LQKENI. Trimming pared 2 bases from V and 8 bases from J, leaving 15 bases between. The CDR3 DNA reads as TGTGCCAGCTCACCAAATACAGGAGAGGCGGGCTACACCTTC. Residues: CASSPNTGEAGYTF. The whole variable domain, remainder taken from reference TRBV18 and TRBJ1-2, is NAGVMQNPRHLVRRRGQEARLRCSPMKGHSHVYWYRQLPEEGLKFMVYLQKENIIDESGMPKERFSAEFPKEGPSILRIQQVVRGDSAAYFCASSPNTGEAGYTFGSGTRLTVV.

This chain uses TRBV7-9 with TRBJ1-1; D is unresolved. CDR3 length equals 13 residues. The V gene lost 8 bases and the J gene lost 3 bases, with 13 bases spanning the gap. Germline V CDR1 and CDR2: SEHNR, FQNEAQ (reference sequence). The CDR3 DNA sequence: TGTGCCAGCGGGCAAAGGACGGACACTGAAGCTTTCTTT. Its translation: CASGQRTDTEAFF. Drawing the rest from reference TRBV7-9 and TRBJ1-1, the complete variable domain is DTGVSQNPRHKITKRGQNVTFRCDPISEHNRLYWYRQTLGQGPEFLTYFQNEAQLEKSRLLSDRFSAERPKGSFSTLEIQRTEQGDSAMYLCASGQRTDTEAFFGQGTRLTVV.

The V call is TRBV7-2, the J call TRBJ1-4, with D possibly matching TRBD1 (5 bases). Germline CDR1 and CDR2: SGHTA and FQGNSA. CDR3 length: 14 amino acids. V lost 2 bases to trimming and J lost 7 bases, with 11 bases between them. CDR3 DNA sequence: TGTGCCAGCAGCTTACGCAGGGTGGGTGAAAAACTGTTTTTT. Translated, it gives CASSLRRVGEKLFF.

This clone is a singleton in its sample. The rearrangement uses TRBV25-1 and TRBJ1-5, with D tentatively TRBD1 (6 bases). Trimming removed 3 bases at V and 1 base at J, with 19 bases between. The CDR3 consists of 18 residues. From germline, CDR1 is MGHDK and CDR2 SYGVNS. CDR3 sequence (DNA): TGTGCCAGCAGTGAGTCCCCGGGGGCTGGAAGGAGCAATCAGCCCCAGCATTTT. It translates to CASSESPGAGRSNQPQHF.

A single count supports this clone. The J gene is TRBJ1-3, the V gene TRBV27; no firm D call. The CDR3 is 15 amino acids. V lost 4 bases and J 4 bases, leaving 14 bases between the germline ends. The germline V gene encodes CDR1 MNHEY and CDR2 SMNVEV (reference sequence). This CDR3 is CASSSLALGGNTIYF. Written as DNA, the CDR3 is TGTGCCAGCAGTTCCCTGGCATTAGGAGGAAACACCATATATTTT.

This rearrangement joins TRBV10-3 to TRBJ2-2; TRBD1 agrees at 8 bases. Germline V gene data show CDR1 as ENHRY and CDR2 as SYGVKD. Trimming removed 4 bases from V and 4 bases from J; junction bases left unmatched: 5. This CDR3 is built from 15 residues. The CDR3 reads CAISVTGGRTGELFF. The CDR3 DNA reads TGTGCCATCAGTGTAACAGGGGGTCGCACCGGGGAGCTGTTTTTT.

The chain recombines TRBV21-1 with TRBJ2-2; TRBD2 is the table's D call and was not checked against the DNA. TRBV21-1 is listed as a pseudogene. The CDR3 has 20 amino acids. The DNA for the CDR3 is TGTGCCAGCAGCAAAGCGTTGGTTCTAGCGGGAGGGCCCGGGACCGGGGAGCTGTTTTTT. This codes for CASSKALVLAGGPGTGELFF.